This TCR beta chain stems from a study of Tregs in tolerant kidney transplant recipients. Overall study context: Recipients received nonmyeloablative bone marrow transplants from related graft donors, with transient mixed chimerism.

The table came from immunoSEQ multiplex PCR; TCRdb's copy has only in-frame clones and leaves some out. This sample yields fewer than 80,000 clones, of which 85% to 90% are seen a single time; about 0.36% belongs to the top ten. After removal of 11 bases from V and 4 bases from J, the junction contained 6 bases not matched to a gene. Looked up from germline, CDR1 is MNHEY and CDR2 is SMNVEV (reference sequence). The CDR3 contains 13 residues. Unstimulated regulatory T cells (CD4+CD25+CD127-), CD4+CD25- non-regulatory cells, CD4 and CD8 cells were FACS-sorted from thawed PBMCs. Study conclusions and caveats: Nucleotide sequences could not be compared across some patients' samples due to primer changes. No direct test of biological reproducibility was done here.

Notes on this clone: The target antigen is unknown.

The TCR originated in a human donor who received a combined kidney and bone marrow transplant. This sequence joins TRBV27 and TRBJ2-5; TRBD1 aligns across 11 bases. The starting material was CD4+ T cells from blood, obtained before the transplant. CDR3 sequence: CAVGQGALETQYF. CDR3 sequence (DNA): TGTGCCGTCGGACAGGGGGCCTTAGAGACCCAGTACTTC.